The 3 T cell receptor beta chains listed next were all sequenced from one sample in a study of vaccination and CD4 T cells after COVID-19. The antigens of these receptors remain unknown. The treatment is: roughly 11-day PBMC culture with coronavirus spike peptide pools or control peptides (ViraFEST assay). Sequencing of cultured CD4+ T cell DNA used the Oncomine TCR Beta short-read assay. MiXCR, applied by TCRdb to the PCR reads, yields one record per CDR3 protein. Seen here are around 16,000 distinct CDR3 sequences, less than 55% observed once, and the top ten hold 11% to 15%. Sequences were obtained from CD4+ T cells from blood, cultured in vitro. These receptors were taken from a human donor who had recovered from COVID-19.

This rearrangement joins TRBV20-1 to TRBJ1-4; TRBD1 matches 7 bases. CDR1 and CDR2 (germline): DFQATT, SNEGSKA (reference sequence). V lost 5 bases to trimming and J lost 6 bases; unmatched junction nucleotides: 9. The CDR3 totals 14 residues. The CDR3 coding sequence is TGCAGTGCTCTATCGGGGCAGGGGGATGAAAAACTGTTTTTT. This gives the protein CSALSGQGDEKLFF.

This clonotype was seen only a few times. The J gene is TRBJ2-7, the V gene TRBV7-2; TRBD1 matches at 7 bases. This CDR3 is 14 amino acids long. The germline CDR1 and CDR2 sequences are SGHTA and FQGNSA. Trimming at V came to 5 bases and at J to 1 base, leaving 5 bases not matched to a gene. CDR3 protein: CASSPRTGSYEQYF. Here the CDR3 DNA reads TGTGCCAGCAGCCCGCGGACAGGATCCTACGAGCAGTACTTC. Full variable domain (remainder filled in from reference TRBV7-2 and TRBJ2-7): GAGVSQSPSNKVTEKGKDVELRCDPISGHTALYWYRQSLGQGLEFLIYFQGNSAPDKSGLPSDRFSAERTGGSVSTLTIQRTQQEDSAVYLCASSPRTGSYEQYFGPGTRLTVT.

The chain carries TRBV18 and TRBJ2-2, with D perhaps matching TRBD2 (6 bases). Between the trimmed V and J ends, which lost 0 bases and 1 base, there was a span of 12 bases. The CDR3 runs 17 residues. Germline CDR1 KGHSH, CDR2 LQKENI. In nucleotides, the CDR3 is TGTGCCAGCTCACCACCCTCGCTAGCGCAGAACACCGGGGAGCTGTTTTTT. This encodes CASSPPSLAQNTGELFF.